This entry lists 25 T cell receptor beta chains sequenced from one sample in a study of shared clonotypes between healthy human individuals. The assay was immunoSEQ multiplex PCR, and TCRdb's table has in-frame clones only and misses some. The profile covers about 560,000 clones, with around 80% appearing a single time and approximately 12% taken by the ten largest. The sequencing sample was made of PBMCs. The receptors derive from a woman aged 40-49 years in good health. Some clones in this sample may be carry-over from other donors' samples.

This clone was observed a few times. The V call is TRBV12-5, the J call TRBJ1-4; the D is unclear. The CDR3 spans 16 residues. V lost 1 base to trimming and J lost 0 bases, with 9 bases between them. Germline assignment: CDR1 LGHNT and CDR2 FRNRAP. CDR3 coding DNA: TGTGCTAGTGGTTTGGACCAGAGTTCAACTAATGAAAAACTGTTTTTT. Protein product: CASGLDQSSTNEKLFF. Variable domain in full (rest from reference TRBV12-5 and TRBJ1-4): DARVTQTPRHKVTEMGQEVTMRCQPILGHNTVFWYRQTMMQGLELLAYFRNRAPLDDSGMPKDRFSAEMPDATLATLKIQPSEPRDSAVYFCASGLDQSSTNEKLFFGSGTQLSVL.

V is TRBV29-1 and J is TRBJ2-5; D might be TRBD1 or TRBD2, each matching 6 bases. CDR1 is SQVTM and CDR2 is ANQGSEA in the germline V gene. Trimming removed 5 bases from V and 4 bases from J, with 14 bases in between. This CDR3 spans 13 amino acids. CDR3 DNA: TGCAGCGTTCCGGCCCCGGGGGCAGAGACCCAGTACTTC. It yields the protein CSVPAPGAETQYF.

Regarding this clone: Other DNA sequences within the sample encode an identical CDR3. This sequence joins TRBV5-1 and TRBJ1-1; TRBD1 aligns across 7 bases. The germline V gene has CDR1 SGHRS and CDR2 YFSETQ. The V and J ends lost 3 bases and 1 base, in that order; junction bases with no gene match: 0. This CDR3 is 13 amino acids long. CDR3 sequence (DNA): TGCGCCAGCAGCTGGGACAGGAACACTGAAGCTTTCTTT. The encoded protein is CASSWDRNTEAFF.

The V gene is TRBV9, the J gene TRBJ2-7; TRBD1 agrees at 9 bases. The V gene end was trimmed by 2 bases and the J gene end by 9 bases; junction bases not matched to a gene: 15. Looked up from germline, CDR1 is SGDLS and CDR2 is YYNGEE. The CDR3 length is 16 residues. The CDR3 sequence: CASSVRAPGTGKVQYF. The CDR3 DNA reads TGTGCCAGCAGCGTCCGGGCTCCTGGGACAGGGAAAGTGCAGTACTTC.

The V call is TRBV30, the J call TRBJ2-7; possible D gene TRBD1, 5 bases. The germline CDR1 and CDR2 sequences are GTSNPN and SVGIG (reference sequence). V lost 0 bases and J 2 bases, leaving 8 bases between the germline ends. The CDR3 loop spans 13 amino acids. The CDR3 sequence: CAWSVNRPYEQYF. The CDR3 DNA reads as TGTGCCTGGAGTGTCAACAGGCCCTACGAGCAGTACTTC. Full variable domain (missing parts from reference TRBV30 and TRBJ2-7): SQTIHQWPATLVQPVGSPLSLECTVEGTSNPNLYWYRQAAGRGLQLLFYSVGIGQISSEVPQNLSASRPQDRQFILSSKKLLLSDSGFYLCAWSVNRPYEQYFGPGTRLTVT.

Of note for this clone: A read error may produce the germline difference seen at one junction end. As DNA, the CDR3 is TGTGCCAGCAGCCCCACCCCGAGTTGGCCCTACGAGCAGTGCTTC. Translation gives CASSPTPSWPYEQCF. The chain recombines TRBV11-2 with TRBJ2-7; D is uncertain. CDR3 length equals 15 residues. Germline values: CDR1 SGHAT, CDR2 FQNNGV.

The chain's CDR3 is CAISEAVARTDTQYF. Written as DNA, the CDR3 is TGTGCCATCAGTGAGGCGGTGGCCCGCACAGATACGCAGTATTTT. This chain connects TRBV10-3 to TRBJ2-3; D is unclear. This CDR3 has 15 amino acids. V dropped 2 bases and J dropped 1 base, with 10 bases sitting between them. CDR1 ENHRY and CDR2 SYGVKD come from the germline V gene.

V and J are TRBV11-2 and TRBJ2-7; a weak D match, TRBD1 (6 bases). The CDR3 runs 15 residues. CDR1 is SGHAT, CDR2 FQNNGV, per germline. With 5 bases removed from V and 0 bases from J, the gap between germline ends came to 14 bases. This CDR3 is CASSHMRGYSYEQYF. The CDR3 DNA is TGTGCCAGCAGCCACATGAGGGGGTACTCCTACGAGCAGTACTTC.

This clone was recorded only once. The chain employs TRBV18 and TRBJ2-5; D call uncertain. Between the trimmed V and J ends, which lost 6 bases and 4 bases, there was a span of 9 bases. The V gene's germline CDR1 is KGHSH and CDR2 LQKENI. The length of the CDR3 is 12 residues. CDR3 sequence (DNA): TGTGCCAGCTCTAGGGATGGAGAGACCCAGTACTTC. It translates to CASSRDGETQYF.

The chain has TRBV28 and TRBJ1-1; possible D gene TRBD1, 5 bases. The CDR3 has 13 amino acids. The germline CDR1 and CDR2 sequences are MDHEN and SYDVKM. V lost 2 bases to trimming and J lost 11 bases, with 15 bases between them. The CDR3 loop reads CASSLVRARGAFF. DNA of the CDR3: TGTGCCAGCAGTTTAGTGAGAGCTCGGGGGGCTTTCTTT.

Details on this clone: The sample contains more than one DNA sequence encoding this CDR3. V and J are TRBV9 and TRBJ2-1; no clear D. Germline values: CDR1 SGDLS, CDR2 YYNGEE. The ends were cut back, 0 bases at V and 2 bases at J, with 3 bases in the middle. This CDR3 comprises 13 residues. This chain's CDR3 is CASSVDPYNEQFF. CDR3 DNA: TGTGCCAGCAGCGTAGACCCCTACAATGAGCAGTTCTTC.

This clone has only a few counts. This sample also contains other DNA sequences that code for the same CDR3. As DNA, the CDR3 is TGTGCCAGCAGCTTCGGGACCACTGCTAGGGGGGAGCTGTTTTTT. It translates to CASSFGTTARGELFF. The V gene is TRBV11-3, the J gene TRBJ2-2; D tentatively reads TRBD1 or TRBD2 (5 bases each). Germline V CDR1 and CDR2: SGHNT, YENEEA. Trimming shortened V by 3 bases and J by 8 bases, and 16 bases separated the two germline ends. This CDR3 contains 15 residues.

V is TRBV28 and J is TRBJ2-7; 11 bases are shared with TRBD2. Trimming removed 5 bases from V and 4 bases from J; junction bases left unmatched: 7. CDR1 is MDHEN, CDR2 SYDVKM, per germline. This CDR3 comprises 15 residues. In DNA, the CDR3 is TGTGCCAGCAGTCGAGGGGCTAGCGGGAGGTACGAGCAGTACTTC. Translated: CASSRGASGRYEQYF.

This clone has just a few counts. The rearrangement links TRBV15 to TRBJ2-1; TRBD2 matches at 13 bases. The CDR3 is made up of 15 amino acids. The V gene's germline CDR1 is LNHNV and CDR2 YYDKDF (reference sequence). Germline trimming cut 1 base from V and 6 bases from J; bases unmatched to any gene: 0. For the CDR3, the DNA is TGTGCCACCAGCAGAGGGACTAGCGGGAGCAATGAGCAGTTCTTC. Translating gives CATSRGTSGSNEQFF. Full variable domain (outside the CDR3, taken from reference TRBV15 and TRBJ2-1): DAMVIQNPRYQVTQFGKPVTLSCSQTLNHNVMYWYQQKSSQAPKLLFHYYDKDFNNEADTPDNFQSRRPNTSFCFLDIRSPGLGDTAMYLCATSRGTSGSNEQFFGPGTRLTVL.

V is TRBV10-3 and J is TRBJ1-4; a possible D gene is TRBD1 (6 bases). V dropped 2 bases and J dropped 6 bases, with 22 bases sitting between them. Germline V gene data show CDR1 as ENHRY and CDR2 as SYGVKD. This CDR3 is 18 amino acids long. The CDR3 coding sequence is TGTGCCATCAGTGAGGTCGGGACAAGGGGCCCGTCGTATGAAAAACTGTTTTTT. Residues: CAISEVGTRGPSYEKLFF.

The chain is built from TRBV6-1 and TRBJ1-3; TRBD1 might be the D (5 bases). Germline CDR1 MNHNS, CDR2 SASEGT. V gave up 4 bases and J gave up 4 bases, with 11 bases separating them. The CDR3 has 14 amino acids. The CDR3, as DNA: TGTGCCAGCAGTGGAGGGGCTTTGGGAAACACCATATATTTT. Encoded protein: CASSGGALGNTIYF.

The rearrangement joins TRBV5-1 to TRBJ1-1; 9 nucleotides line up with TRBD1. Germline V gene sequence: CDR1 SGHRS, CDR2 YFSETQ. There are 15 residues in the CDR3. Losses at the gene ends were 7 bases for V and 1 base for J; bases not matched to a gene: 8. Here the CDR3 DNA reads TGCGCCAGCTCCTTACAGGGGGCCGAGAACACTGAAGCTTTCTTT. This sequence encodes CASSLQGAENTEAFF.

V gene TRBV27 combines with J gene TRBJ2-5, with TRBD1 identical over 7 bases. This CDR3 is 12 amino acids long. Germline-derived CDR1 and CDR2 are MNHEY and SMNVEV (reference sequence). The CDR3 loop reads CPPTGWAETQYF. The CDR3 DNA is TGTCCCCCGACAGGGTGGGCAGAGACCCAGTACTTC.

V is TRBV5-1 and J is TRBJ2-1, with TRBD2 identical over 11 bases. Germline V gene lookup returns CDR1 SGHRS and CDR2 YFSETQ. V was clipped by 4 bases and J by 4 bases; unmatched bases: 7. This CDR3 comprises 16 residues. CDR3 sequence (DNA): TGCGCCAGCAGCGCAACTAGCGGGAGTGGGTACAATGAGCAGTTCTTC. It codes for CASSATSGSGYNEQFF.

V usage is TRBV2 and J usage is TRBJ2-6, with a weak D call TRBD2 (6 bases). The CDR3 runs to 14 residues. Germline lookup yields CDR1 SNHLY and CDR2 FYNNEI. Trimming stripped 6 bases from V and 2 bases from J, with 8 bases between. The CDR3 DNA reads TGTGCCAGCAGGGGGGGTACTGGGGCCAACGTCCTGACTTTC. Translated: CASRGGTGANVLTF.

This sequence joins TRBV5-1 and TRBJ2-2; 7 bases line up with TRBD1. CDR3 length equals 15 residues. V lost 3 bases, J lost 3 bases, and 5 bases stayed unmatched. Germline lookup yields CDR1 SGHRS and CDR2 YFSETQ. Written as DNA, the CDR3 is TGCGCCAGCAGCTGGGGAGACAGGGACACCGGGGAGCTGTTTTTT. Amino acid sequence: CASSWGDRDTGELFF.

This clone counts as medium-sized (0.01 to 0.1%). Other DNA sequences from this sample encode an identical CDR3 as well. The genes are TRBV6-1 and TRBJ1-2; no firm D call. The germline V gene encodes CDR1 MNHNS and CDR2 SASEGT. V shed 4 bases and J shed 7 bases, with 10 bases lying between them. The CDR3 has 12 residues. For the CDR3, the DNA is TGTGCCAGCAGTGCCAGGATGGGTGGCTACACCTTC. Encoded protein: CASSARMGGYTF.

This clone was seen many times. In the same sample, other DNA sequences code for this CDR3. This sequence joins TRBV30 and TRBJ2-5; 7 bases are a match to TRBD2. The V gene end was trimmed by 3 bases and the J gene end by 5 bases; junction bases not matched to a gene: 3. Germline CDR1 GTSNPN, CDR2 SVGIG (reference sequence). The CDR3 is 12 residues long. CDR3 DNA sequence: TGTGCCTGGAGCCCCGGGGGGGAGACCCAGTACTTC. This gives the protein CAWSPGGETQYF.

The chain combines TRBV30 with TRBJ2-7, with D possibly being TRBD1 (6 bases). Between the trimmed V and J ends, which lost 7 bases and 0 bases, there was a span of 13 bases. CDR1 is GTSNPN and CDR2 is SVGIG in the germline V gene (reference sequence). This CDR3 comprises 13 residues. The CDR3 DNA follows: TGTGCCTCTAGCAGGGGTTTCTCCTACGAGCAGTACTTC. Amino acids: CASSRGFSYEQYF.

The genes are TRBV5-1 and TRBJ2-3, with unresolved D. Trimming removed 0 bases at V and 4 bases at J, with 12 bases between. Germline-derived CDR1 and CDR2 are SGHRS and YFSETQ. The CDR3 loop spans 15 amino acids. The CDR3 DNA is TGCGCCAGCAGCTTGGGGGCCTCCCCCCCAGATACGCAGTATTTT. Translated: CASSLGASPPDTQYF.